A selection of T cell receptor beta chains follows, all from one sample in a study of radiation and T cells in renal cell carcinoma. Data came from immunoSEQ multiplex PCR; TCRdb stores just in-frame clones and leaves some out. The repertoire includes 60,000 to 80,000 clones, 82% of them detected once, and about 6% sits in the top ten. The specimen comprised blood, sampled from a patient whose treatment included radiotherapy and nephrectomy. Receptors originate from a man in his 60s with renal cell carcinoma. Each CDR3 is given with its conserved first and last residue. The D gene is left open where the match is weak. The listing skips clone size in some rows; elsewhere it reads once, few, many or a size class.

TRBJ2-3	TRBV27	NA	NA	17	CASSLVRGAVSTDTQYF	TGTGCCAGCAGTTTGGTTCGCGGGGCAGTTTCCACAGATACGCAGTATTTT
TRBJ2-1	TRBV5-1	NA	NA	21	CASSQPSLAARGSIGYNEQFF	TGCGCCAGCAGCCAACCCAGCCTTGCCGCAAGGGGTAGTATCGGCTACAATGAGCAGTTCTTC
TRBJ2-1	TRBV28	NA	few	14	CASRPDTRYNEQFF	TGTGCCAGCAGACCGGACACCCGCTACAATGAGCAGTTCTTC
TRBJ1-1	TRBV6-5	NA	NA	13	CASSPGRVIEAFF	TGTGCCAGCAGCCCGGGACGGGTCATTGAAGCTTTCTTT
TRBJ2-5	TRBV11-2	TRBD2	NA	16	CASSPVGGGAGETQYF	TGTGCCAGCAGCCCTGTCGGCGGGGGGGCAGGTGAGACCCAGTACTTC
TRBJ2-7	TRBV11-1	TRBD2	NA	15	CASSLGSSGLYEQYF	TGTGCCAGCAGCTTAGGTAGTAGCGGGCTCTACGAGCAGTACTTC
TRBJ2-3	TRBV6-1	NA	NA	16	CASSEWRRHLGDTQYF	TGTGCCAGCAGTGAGTGGCGTAGGCACCTTGGTGATACGCAGTATTTT
TRBJ1-4	TRBV4-3	NA	NA	19	CASSHATGPRAGIIEKLFF	TGCGCCAGCAGCCACGCGACAGGACCTCGAGCGGGGATAATCGAAAAACTGTTTTTT
TRBJ2-7	TRBV9	NA	NA	12	CASGRVLYEQYF	TGTGCCAGCGGTCGCGTGTTATACGAGCAGTACTTC
TRBJ1-1	TRBV27	NA	NA	13	CASSLGGNTEAFF	TGTGCCAGCAGTTTAGGAGGTAACACTGAAGCTTTCTTT